This TCR beta chain was captured by sequencing in a study of regulatory T cells in long-lasting Graves disease (dated by TCRdb to the early 2020s). In the study overall: Newly diagnosed Graves' disease patients had taken antithyroid drugs for less than 3 months. The study was registered as a clinical trial and conducted in China. TCR sequencing covered some 13 persistent and around 20 newly diagnosed Graves' disease patients, some 33 samples in total. This study used TCR sequencing and RNA sequencing of peripheral blood to compare persistent Graves' disease patients against newly diagnosed Graves' disease patients. The investigation overall reported the following: TRBV28, TRBJ1-2 and TRBJ2-5 were preferentially used in persistent disease, while TRBV20-1 and TRBJ2-1 were favored in newly diagnosed disease. More public clonotypes were shared among persistent patients (around 2,600) than among newly diagnosed patients (roughly 1,000). Only peripheral blood was studied, because thyroid tissue, the primary lesion, was inaccessible. Lower TCR Shannon entropy and fewer highly expanded clones were observed in persistent Graves' disease patients than in newly diagnosed patients, which suggested clonal expansion. The authors acknowledged the small sample size as a limitation that may reduce accuracy. Sequencing and analysis were restricted to the TCR beta chain.

This clonotype came up many times. Its antigen is still unknown. One base away there is no much larger clone; base qualities are not given. Taken with the paper, the label for time point translates to: newly diagnosed GD, antithyroid drugs for less than 3 months. RNA was extracted from PBMCs in TRIzol for both TCR sequencing and RNA sequencing. The diagnosis of Graves' disease followed American Thyroid Association guidelines. Recruitment of patients was carried out at an endocrinology department in Xi'an, China. Each patient gave roughly 10 milliliters of peripheral blood, collected in an EDTA anticoagulant tube. Ficoll Paque Plus density gradient separation was used to isolate PBMCs, and no further T cell sorting was done. An Agilent 2100 Bioanalyzer and agarose gel were used to assess RNA quality, and a NanoDrop 2000 was used to measure RNA concentration. Library method: multiplex PCR. Sequenced using an Illumina HiSeq 4000. TCR beta libraries were built with iRepertoire HTBI primers and Arm-PCR amplification of CDR3 regions. Gel purification was performed on PCR products prior to sequencing. Concerning the study's data processing: Across samples, around 62 TRBV and 13 to 15 TRBJ segments were identified and used for gene usage analysis of CDR3 amino acid clonotypes. COPE and FqMerger were used to merge the filtered high-quality paired reads into contigs. Contigs were aligned with BLAST to IMGT TRBV, TRBD and TRBJ reference genes, and CDR3 was defined per IMGT. Any clonotype with a frequency above 0.1% was counted as a highly expanded clone. Repertoire diversity was measured by Shannon entropy, and V-J evenness by the Gini coefficient. A clonotype was considered public if more than one individual shared it. The raw public data were reprocessed by TCRdb itself: fastp quality trimming at Q25, MiXCR clonotype calling, in-frame beta chains only. Rows with a matching CDR3 protein are joined into one entry that keeps the most common DNA and genes. It is TCRdb's table, rather than the study itself, that gives the V and J calls and clone size. In this sample the table shows around 500,000 distinct CDR3 sequences, roughly 12% of which occur a single time. The ten largest account for 10% of the sample.

V is pruned by 5 bases and J by 3 bases, leaving 3 bases of the junction without a gene match. Measured from the cysteine to the phenylalanine, the CDR3 is 15 residues long. Of all the DNA, just the CDR3 is kept, 45 bases in frame from base 1. These sequences were also reported in another study, on T cells in Graves' hyperthyroidism and ophthalmopathy. The second paper states: Stable Graves' hyperthyroidism was defined as the absence of progression to ophthalmopathy over 18 months of follow-up. Hyperthyroidism patients were aged 18 to 65 years and newly diagnosed, with disease duration of less than 2 months. Exclusion was applied to patients with uncontrolled infections, other autoimmune diseases, pregnancy or lactation. Diagnoses were established on the basis of clinical symptoms, serum thyroxine and TRAb, thyroid ultrasound, and orbital computed tomography. For the first round of RT-PCR on the TCR CDR3, the HTBI primer set was used together with the Qiagen OneStep RT-PCR kit. Most expanded thyroid clonotypes (frequency above 0.001) were also found in blood, which suggests that blood repertoires may mirror thyroid immune responses. A model built on a 13 V-J signature distinguished ophthalmopathy from stable hyperthyroidism, reaching 87.88% sensitivity and about 81% specificity in cross-validation and 80%/75% in testing. During validation, the model predicted progression to ophthalmopathy a median of around 7 months ahead of onset, with around 71% sensitivity and under 85% specificity. To identify distinguishing TCR V-J signatures, a discovery cohort of around 98 patients was used, comprising 40 to 45 with Graves' ophthalmopathy and 55 to 65 with stable Graves' hyperthyroidism. Whether ophthalmopathy could be predicted prospectively was tested in an independent validation cohort made up of under 20 hyperthyroidism patients plus 17 patients who later progressed to ophthalmopathy. For training and testing, the 80 to 100 patients in the discovery cohort were randomly divided in a 7:3 ratio. Thyroid tissue and blood T-cell repertoires from about six Graves' hyperthyroidism patients were also compared in the study. Once sampling was done, hyperthyroidism patients were given methimazole at a starting dose of 30 mg daily, whereas ophthalmopathy patients were given high-dose intravenous methylprednisolone. Libraries were constructed in a second round of multiplex PCR, after which size selection and purification were performed. Sequencing of the libraries was done on an Illumina HiSeq2000 using paired-end 100 bp reads. SOAPnuke was used to process the raw data, with reads discarded if the reads contained adapters or uncalled bases, had a mean Phred below 15, or lacked an exact constant-primer or identifier match. COPE v1.2.5 was used to merge high-quality paired reads, and clonotypes were defined as unique nucleotide sequences. MiTCR v1.1 was used to align the clonotypes against IMGT TRBV, TRBD and TRBJ reference segments. Analysis was restricted to V-J combinations with a frequency above 0.0001, which covered 98% to 99.2% of repertoires. The TCS score was defined as F50 (clonal expansion) divided by E x V (chaos), with BLOSUM62-based TCRdist calculated between CDR3 peptides within each V-J. Welch's t-statistics and random forest reduced roughly 500 V-J features to 13, which were used in a naive Bayes classifier (R e1071). Sample size was not statistically predetermined, and investigators were not blinded to group allocation. The paper reports TCR Vbeta CDR3 sequencing of approximately 130 peripheral blood samples: under 45 ophthalmopathy, about 75 hyperthyroidism and about 17 progressor patients.

This receptor was taken from a man aged 25-45 years with Graves disease. Donor details come from another sample of the same person, matched by shared clones. Sample: peripheral blood mononuclear cells (PBMCs), taken at new diagnosis, from a patient treated with antithyroid drugs. The V gene is TRBV12-3 or TRBV12-4 and the J gene is TRBJ2-5; the central 13 bases match TRBD2. The CDR3 has the sequence CASSPGTSGKETQYF. The nucleotides read TGTGCCAGCAGTCCCGGGACTAGCGGGAAAGAGACCCAGTACTTC.